This T cell receptor (beta chain) was obtained from a study of cytomegalovirus exposure and HLA in healthy donors. Across the whole study: HLA-typed donors were the source of about 85 million unique TCRs, which an early data release held.

This CDR3 contains 13 residues. CDR1 is SNHLY and CDR2 is FYNNEI in the germline V gene. Trimming cost V 3 bases and J 2 bases, with 7 bases left between them. PCR primers comprised 60 Vbeta and 13 Jbeta primers. Profiling relied on immunoSEQ multiplex PCR, and the TCRdb table lists in-frame clones only, not all of them. The sample has roughly 190,000 clones; roughly three quarters are singletons. At the time of sampling, donors were nominally healthy, though unrecorded immune exposures were likely. The sample consisted of PBMCs. This clonotype was sampled from a woman between 50 and 59 years old in good health and CMV-seronegative. This chain joins TRBV2 and TRBJ1-2; D possibly corresponds to TRBD1 (5 bases). CDR3 loop: CASSEGGNYGYTF. CDR3 nucleotide sequence: TGTGCCAGCAGTGAGGGGGGAAACTATGGCTACACCTTC.